This T cell receptor (beta chain) was identified during a study of blood T cell repertoires in COVID-19. V was clipped by 8 bases and J by 0 bases, with 13 bases between them. The CDR3 sequence is 14 residues long. Germline V gene data show CDR1 as SGHDN and CDR2 as FVKESK. This clone was recorded once. TCRdb's table, derived via immunoSEQ multiplex PCR, lists solely in-frame clones and lacks some. The data show some 300,000 clones, just under 90% seen once. The sample consisted of peripheral blood. The J gene is TRBJ1-1, the V gene TRBV14, with a possible D match to TRBD1 (6 bases). The sequence came from a woman between 50 and 59 years old with COVID-19, enrolled during active disease. The CDR3 nucleotides are TGTGCCAGCGGGGGAGGGGGGATGAACACTGAAGCTTTCTTT. Its protein is CASGGGGMNTEAFF.